One and the same sample provided the 23 T cell receptor beta chains below, sequenced in a study of T cell repertoires in cytomegalovirus infection. TCRdb itself ran the reads through MiXCR, one entry per CDR3 protein. The sample lists roughly 760,000 distinct CDR3 sequences, under 40% occurring once. Source material: PBMCs. The source of these receptors is a human donor in good health (CMV status not recorded). Some clones in this sample may be carry-over from other donors' samples.

There are many counts of this clonotype. The rearrangement joins TRBV7-2 to TRBJ2-1, with TRBD1 as a possible D gene (6 bases). Trimming took 5 bases from V and 5 from J, leaving 13 bases between them. Germline loops: CDR1 SGHTA, CDR2 FQGNSA. The CDR3 runs to 14 residues. CDR3 nucleotides: TGTGCCAGCAGCCCCAGGGGACACAACAATGAGCAGTTCTTC. Amino acids: CASSPRGHNNEQFF.

This clonotype was seen a few times. This sequence joins TRBV29-1 and TRBJ2-1, with D unresolved. This CDR3 has 12 amino acids. V lost 4 bases to trimming and J lost 5 bases, with 9 bases between them. The germline V gene has CDR1 SQVTM and CDR2 ANQGSEA. The CDR3 coding sequence is TGCAGCGTTGCTTGGGCGGACAATGAGCAGTTCTTC. This codes for CSVAWADNEQFF.

Details on this clonotype: A much more abundant neighbour one base away suggests this may be a read error. The chain recombines TRBV12-3 or TRBV12-4 with TRBJ2-1, with 11 positions matching TRBD2. The CDR3 loop spans 14 amino acids. V shed 6 bases, J shed 6 bases, and the junction held 4 bases outside the gene matches. The CDR3 protein is CASRLAGDVNEQFF. In DNA, the CDR3 is TGTGCCAGCAGACTAGCGGGAGATGTCAATGAGCAGTTCTTC.

J is TRBJ1-4 and V is TRBV7-3; D not resolved. Trimming took off 11 bases at V and 8 bases at J, with 9 bases between the two ends. This CDR3 is 10 amino acids long. CDR1 is SGHTA, CDR2 FQGTGA, per germline. The CDR3 protein is CAWGWEKLFF. CDR3 bases: TGTGCCTGGGGTTGGGAAAAACTGTTTTTT. The full variable domain, with the rest looked up from reference TRBV7-3 and TRBJ1-4, is GAGVSQTPSNKVTEKGKYVELRCDPISGHTALYWYRQSLGQGPEFLIYFQGTGAADDSGLPNDRFFAVRPEGSVSTLKIQRTERGDSAVYLCAWGWEKLFFGSGTQLSVL.

This chain joins TRBV6-1 and TRBJ2-7, with 7 bases matching TRBD2. CDR3 length: 14 residues. V was clipped by 2 bases and J by 2 bases; unmatched bases: 3. CDR1 MNHNS and CDR2 SASEGT come from the germline V gene. The CDR3 is CASSESGLTYEQYF. DNA of the CDR3: TGTGCCAGCAGTGAATCGGGACTAACCTACGAGCAGTACTTC.

Points on this clonotype: A read error is possible here, since a much larger clone lies one base away. J is TRBJ2-1 and V is TRBV7-2, with 10 bases aligning to TRBD2. Germline V gene sequence: CDR1 SGHTA, CDR2 FQGNSA. The CDR3 is 14 amino acids. The CDR3 nucleotides read TGTTCCAGCAGCCAGCGGGAGGGCTACAATGAGCAGTTCTTC. This encodes CSSSQREGYNEQFF.

This clonotype has only a few counts. V usage is TRBV7-9 and J usage is TRBJ2-5; 7 nucleotides line up with TRBD1. The germline gives CDR1 SEHNR, CDR2 FQNEAQ (reference sequence). CDR3 length equals 14 residues. The V and J ends lost 5 bases and 3 bases, in that order; junction bases with no gene match: 6. This chain's CDR3 is CASSPGGLEETQYF. The CDR3 DNA sequence: TGTGCCAGCAGCCCAGGGGGTCTAGAAGAGACCCAGTACTTC.

This clonotype appeared a single time. The genes are TRBV7-2 and TRBJ2-5; possible D gene TRBD2, 6 bases. The CDR3 has 15 amino acids. Trimming took off 3 bases at V and 2 bases at J, with 13 bases between the two ends. Germline V gene lookup returns CDR1 SGHTA and CDR2 FQGNSA. The CDR3, as DNA: TGTGCCAGCAGCTTCCCCGGGAGAGGGCAAGAGACCCAGTACTTC. This translates into CASSFPGRGQETQYF.

The chain uses TRBV28 and TRBJ1-6, with 8 nucleotides matching TRBD1. V lost 4 bases to trimming and J lost 10 bases; unmatched junction nucleotides: 12. The germline V gene has CDR1 MDHEN and CDR2 SYDVKM. The CDR3 is 16 amino acids. CDR3 in amino acids: CASSSPHGQGGSPLHF. The CDR3, as DNA: TGTGCCAGCAGTTCCCCCCACGGACAGGGAGGATCACCCCTCCACTTT.

The rearrangement joins TRBV2 to TRBJ2-7, with TRBD1 as a possible D gene (5 bases). The CDR3 has 13 amino acids. Germline V gene data show CDR1 as SNHLY and CDR2 as FYNNEI. Trimming left V 4 bases short and J 2 bases short, with 9 bases between. The CDR3 DNA reads as TGTGCCAGCAGTGGGCCACAGGCCTACGAGCAGTACTTC. As protein: CASSGPQAYEQYF.

The chain has TRBV11-2 and TRBJ1-2; TRBD1 agrees at 7 bases. The ends lost 5 bases at V and 4 bases at J; junction bases unmatched: 4. CDR1 SGHAT and CDR2 FQNNGV come from the germline V gene. This CDR3 comprises 13 residues. CDR3 amino acids: CASSKGQTYGYTF. The CDR3, as DNA: TGTGCCAGCAGCAAGGGACAGACCTATGGCTACACCTTC.

The J gene is TRBJ2-3, the V gene TRBV7-3, with 7 bases lining up with TRBD2. V shed 1 base, J shed 2 bases, and the junction held 3 bases outside the gene matches. The CDR3 is 15 amino acids. The germline CDR1 and CDR2 sequences are SGHTA and FQGTGA. The CDR3 coding sequence is TGTGCCAGCAGCTTAAGCGGGGGAGTCACAGATACGCAGTATTTT. Translating gives CASSLSGGVTDTQYF.

The chain employs TRBV6-1 and TRBJ2-7; D is uncertain. The CDR3 sequence is 14 residues long. V was cut by 2 bases and J by 2 bases, with 10 bases left in between. In germline, CDR1 is MNHNS, CDR2 SASEGT. The CDR3 spells CASSETETTYEQYF. The CDR3 DNA reads TGTGCCAGCAGTGAAACAGAAACAACCTACGAGCAGTACTTC.

This chain uses TRBV7-8 with TRBJ2-2; maybe TRBD2 (5 bases). CDR1 and CDR2 (germline): SGHVS, FQNEAQ. The length of the CDR3 is 15 residues. Trimming cost V 5 bases and J 1 base, with 11 bases left between them. CDR3 sequence: CASSLGVGNTGELFF. CDR3 in DNA: TGTGCCAGCAGCCTCGGGGTGGGGAACACCGGGGAGCTGTTTTTT.

The chain carries TRBV27 and TRBJ1-3, with no clear D. The CDR3 consists of 13 residues. CDR1 is MNHEY, CDR2 SMNVEV, per germline (reference sequence). V shed 0 bases and J shed 3 bases, with 3 bases lying between them. In DNA, the CDR3 is TGTGCCAGCAGTTTATCCCGTGGAAACACCATATATTTT. It specifies CASSLSRGNTIYF.

This clonotype was picked up many times. This rearrangement joins TRBV12-3 or TRBV12-4 to TRBJ1-5; D gene ambiguous. V was trimmed by 6 bases and J by 5 bases, leaving 8 bases between them. The CDR3 spans 12 residues. CDR3 nucleotides: TGTGCCAGCAGACTGGGAGATCAGCCCCAGCATTTT. Translated, it gives CASRLGDQPQHF.

The rearrangement joins TRBV6-4 to TRBJ2-1, with 10 nucleotides matching TRBD2. Trimming at V came to 3 bases and at J to 8 bases, leaving 10 bases not matched to a gene. The V gene's germline CDR1 is MRHNA and CDR2 SNTAGT. The CDR3 runs to 16 residues. DNA for the CDR3: TGTGCCAGCAGTGAGGAGGTAGCGGGAGGCATGGATGAGCAGTTCTTC. This gives the protein CASSEEVAGGMDEQFF.

The chain uses TRBV11-1 and TRBJ2-7; D call uncertain. CDR3 size: 15 residues. Trimming left V 1 base short and J 0 bases short, with 10 bases between. The germline gives CDR1 SGHAT, CDR2 FQDESV (reference sequence). DNA for the CDR3: TGTGCCAGCAGCTTAGGACGAACGGACTCCTACGAGCAGTACTTC. This encodes CASSLGRTDSYEQYF.

J is TRBJ2-7 and V is TRBV6-8; D gene unclear. The V end was cut by 0 bases, the J end by 0 bases, with 6 bases between. CDR1 and CDR2 (germline): MNHGY, SAAAGT. This CDR3 spans 14 amino acids. The CDR3 DNA sequence: TGTGCCAGCAGTTACTCCCTGAGCTCCTACGAGCAGTACTTC. It encodes CASSYSLSSYEQYF.

In its sample, this clonotype was seen once. The chain carries TRBV28 and TRBJ1-1; D possibly corresponds to TRBD1 (6 bases). The CDR3 contains 14 residues. Between the trimmed V and J ends, which lost 4 bases and 11 bases, there was a span of 20 bases. Germline V CDR1 and CDR2: MDHEN, SYDVKM. The CDR3 DNA reads as TGTGCCAGCAGTTCCCTGGGAGGGGGGCTTTGGGCTTTCTTT. Its translation: CASSSLGGGLWAFF.

In regard to this clonotype: The CDR3 does not close with the conserved phenylalanine or tryptophan, likely indicating a read error. This chain joins TRBV5-5 and TRBJ2-7; D is uncertain. The length of the CDR3 is 14 residues. Looked up from germline, CDR1 is SGHKS and CDR2 is YYEKEE (reference sequence). V lost 1 base and J 0 bases, leaving 8 bases between the germline ends. The CDR3 sequence is CASSLYADSYEQYL. The CDR3 bases are TGTGCCAGCAGCTTGTATGCAGACTCCTACGAGCAGTACTTA.

This clonotype was observed a handful of times. The V and J genes are TRBV10-3 and TRBJ2-1; 7 positions match TRBD2. The CDR3 length is 13 residues. CDR1 ENHRY and CDR2 SYGVKD come from the germline V gene. The trim removed 4 bases at V and 8 bases at J, leaving 5 bases unmatched. The CDR3 DNA reads TGTGCCATCAGTGGGACTAGTTTGGATGAGCAGTTCTTC. As protein: CAISGTSLDEQFF.

The chain joins TRBV19 to TRBJ2-1; tentative D call: TRBD1 (6 bases). The CDR3 totals 17 residues. The V and J ends lost 11 bases and 4 bases respectively, with 27 bases between them. Germline V gene sequence: CDR1 LNHDA, CDR2 SQIVND (reference sequence). The CDR3 DNA follows: TGTGCCTCCTCTGGCCCGACGTGGGACACCTATTACAATGAGCAGTTCTTC. Protein sequence: CASSGPTWDTYYNEQFF.